The 3 T cell receptor beta chains given below trace back to one sample, sequenced in a study of Ad26.COV2.S vaccination and SARS-CoV-2 variants. As to treatment: around 19 received Ad26.COV2.S at low or high dose, single or two shots; a few received placebo; per-sample allocation not given. Sampling was performed 63 days after the first vaccine or placebo injection. Sequencing was performed with immunoSEQ multiplex PCR; in TCRdb, only in-frame clones are kept and a portion is missing. The sample yields around 300,000 clones, about 85% seen once. Sample: peripheral blood, taken in a trial of Ad26.COV2.S vaccine versus placebo. Every receptor here comes from a person between 18 and 65 years old who received the Ad26.COV2.S COVID-19 vaccine or a placebo.

This chain joins TRBV5-4 and TRBJ1-4; maybe TRBD1 (6 bases). With 4 bases removed from V and 8 bases from J, the gap between germline ends came to 18 bases. This CDR3 region has 15 residues. CDR1 SGHNT and CDR2 YYREEE come from the germline V gene (reference sequence). CDR3 DNA sequence: TGTGCCAGCAGCAACCCTGCAGGGGAAGGAGAAAAACTGTTTTTT. It yields the protein CASSNPAGEGEKLFF.

This chain links TRBV6-5 with TRBJ2-3, with D maybe TRBD1 (5 bases). Germline V gives CDR1 MNHEY, CDR2 SVGAGI. The CDR3 sequence is 14 residues long. V lost 6 bases and J lost 0, with 10 bases in between. The CDR3 reads CASRRQPSTDTQYF. The CDR3 DNA sequence: TGTGCCAGCAGACGACAGCCTAGCACAGATACGCAGTATTTT.

Regarding this clone: The same CDR3 is also encoded by other DNA sequences in this sample. Written as DNA, the CDR3 is TGTGCCAGTAGTATTGGTCGGACAGAAGCTTTCTTT. Translated: CASSIGRTEAFF. The chain links TRBV19 to TRBJ1-1; the D gene is possibly TRBD1 (5 bases). Germline-derived CDR1 and CDR2 are LNHDA and SQIVND (reference sequence). The V end lost 3 bases, the J end lost 8 bases, and 10 bases lay between the germline ends. This CDR3 region has 12 residues.